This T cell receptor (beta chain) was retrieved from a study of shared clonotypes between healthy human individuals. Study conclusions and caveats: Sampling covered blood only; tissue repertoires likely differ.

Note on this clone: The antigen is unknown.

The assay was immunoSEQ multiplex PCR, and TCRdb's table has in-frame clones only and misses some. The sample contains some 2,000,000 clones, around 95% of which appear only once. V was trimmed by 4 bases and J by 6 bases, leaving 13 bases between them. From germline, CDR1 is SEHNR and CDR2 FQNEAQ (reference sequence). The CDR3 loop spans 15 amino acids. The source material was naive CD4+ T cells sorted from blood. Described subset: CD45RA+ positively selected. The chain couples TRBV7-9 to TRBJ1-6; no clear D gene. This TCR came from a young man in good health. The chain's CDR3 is CASSSGGQFNSPLHF. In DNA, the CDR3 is TGTGCCAGCAGCTCCGGCGGGCAGTTTAATTCACCCCTCCACTTT.